The 20 T cell receptor beta chains reported below all come from one sample, sequenced in a study of cytomegalovirus exposure and HLA in healthy donors. PCR employed 60 Vbeta and 13 Jbeta primers. Libraries were prepared by immunoSEQ multiplex PCR; TCRdb keeps only in-frame clonotypes and omits some of them. The repertoire holds over 100,000 clones, with around 83% as singletons. Sequenced input: PBMCs. These receptors were collected from a woman between 45 and 60 years old in good health and CMV-seropositive.

The table lists this clone with a count of one. The rearrangement uses TRBV5-1 and TRBJ2-3; possible D gene TRBD1, 5 bases. Per the germline V gene, CDR1 is SGHRS and CDR2 is YFSETQ. This CDR3 has 16 amino acids. Trimming removed 0 bases at V and 0 bases at J, with 11 bases between. The CDR3: CASSLVGAASTDTQYF. In DNA form, the CDR3 reads TGCGCCAGCAGCTTGGTAGGGGCGGCTAGCACAGATACGCAGTATTTT.

V is TRBV2 and J is TRBJ2-7, with a possible D match to TRBD1 (5 bases). Germline V gives CDR1 SNHLY, CDR2 FYNNEI. The CDR3 covers 12 residues. V dropped 5 bases and J dropped 1 base, with 6 bases sitting between them. Here the CDR3 DNA reads TGTGCCAGCAGTCCAGGGTCCTACGAGCAGTACTTC. Translating it yields CASSPGSYEQYF.

This rearrangement joins TRBV4-3 to TRBJ2-5; 8 nucleotides align to TRBD1. There are 15 residues in the CDR3. The V and J ends lost 2 bases and 11 bases, in that order; junction bases with no gene match: 13. CDR1 is LGHNA, CDR2 YSLEER, per germline. CDR3 region: CASSQILTGAREQYF. CDR3 in DNA: TGCGCCAGCAGCCAAATATTGACAGGGGCTAGAGAGCAGTACTTC.

The gene calls are TRBV28 and TRBJ1-2, with TRBD1 matching over 7 bases. CDR1 and CDR2 from the germline V gene are MDHEN and SYDVKM. The trim removed 3 bases at V and 8 bases at J, leaving 9 bases unmatched. The CDR3 extends over 14 amino acids. For the CDR3, the DNA is TGTGCCAGCAGTTTCCGGGACAGTCGGGGGGGCTACACCTTC. Amino acids: CASSFRDSRGGYTF.

The V call is TRBV29-1, the J call TRBJ2-5, with 10 bases lining up with TRBD1. The CDR3 totals 12 residues. The germline gives CDR1 SQVTM, CDR2 ANQGSEA. Trimming took 4 bases from V and 7 from J; bases not matched to a gene: 3. This CDR3 reads CSVGQGAGTQYF. DNA of the CDR3: TGCAGCGTTGGACAGGGGGCAGGGACCCAGTACTTC.

This chain connects TRBV2 to TRBJ2-1; D is unclear. The germline CDR1 and CDR2 sequences are SNHLY and FYNNEI. Trimming removed 3 bases from V and 3 bases from J, with 15 bases in between. This CDR3 spans 16 amino acids. CDR3 in amino acids: CASSDLVRGDYNEQFF. CDR3 nucleotide sequence: TGTGCCAGCAGTGATTTGGTTCGAGGCGACTACAATGAGCAGTTCTTC.

The chain is built from TRBV4-3 and TRBJ2-1; TRBD2 is a possible D gene (7 bases). Germline CDR1 LGHNA, CDR2 YSLEER. This CDR3 has 16 residues. Trimming pared 2 bases from V and 5 bases from J, leaving 16 bases between. The CDR3 nucleotides read TGCGCCAGCAGCCAATGGAGGGACTACAGGGACAATGAGCAGTTCTTC. Translated, it gives CASSQWRDYRDNEQFF.

This clone was detected only once. This CDR3 is CASSMVPGITSGNTIYF. For the CDR3, the DNA is TGTGCCAGTAGTATGGTCCCAGGGATAACATCTGGAAACACCATATATTTT. V gene TRBV19 combines with J gene TRBJ1-3; possibly TRBD1 for D (5 bases). V was cut by 3 bases and J by 1 base, with 16 bases left in between. There are 17 residues in the CDR3. Germline CDR1 LNHDA, CDR2 SQIVND (reference sequence).

The rearrangement links TRBV30 to TRBJ2-3; 10 bases align to TRBD2. V trimming: 3 bases; J trimming: 4 bases; junction bases outside the gene matches: 7. From germline, CDR1 is GTSNPN and CDR2 SVGIG (reference sequence). CDR3 size: 15 residues. This CDR3 reads CAWSFGLAVADTQYF. The CDR3 bases are TGTGCCTGGAGCTTTGGACTAGCGGTAGCAGATACGCAGTATTTT.

This clone occurred a few times. CDR3 nucleotide sequence: TGTGCCAGCAGTTACGTCCGGACAGGGGGCAGCTATGGCTACACCTTC. Its protein product is CASSYVRTGGSYGYTF. The chain employs TRBV6-5 and TRBJ1-2; 11 nucleotides match TRBD1. Germline CDR1 is MNHEY and CDR2 is SVGAGI. The CDR3 has 16 residues. V lost 2 bases and J lost 4; bases outside the gene matches: 6.

This chain uses TRBV18 with TRBJ2-7; 9 nucleotides line up with TRBD2. Trimming removed 3 bases from V and 4 bases from J; junction bases left unmatched: 1. The germline gives CDR1 KGHSH, CDR2 LQKENI. CDR3 length: 13 residues. The CDR3 nucleotides read TGTGCCAGCTCACCCCTAGCGGGATACGAGCAGTACTTC. This gives the protein CASSPLAGYEQYF.

This rearrangement joins TRBV6-5 to TRBJ2-7; maybe TRBD1 (5 bases). CDR1 and CDR2 (germline): MNHEY, SVGAGI. Trimming pared 0 bases from V and 4 bases from J, leaving 10 bases between. There are 14 residues in the CDR3. In DNA, the CDR3 is TGTGCCAGCAGTTACTCGGCAGGGTCGTACGAGCAGTACTTC. Residues: CASSYSAGSYEQYF.

The chain is built from TRBV30 and TRBJ1-1; D perhaps matches TRBD1 (6 bases). This CDR3 has 14 amino acids. Trimming removed 7 bases from V and 0 bases from J, with 15 bases in between. Germline CDR1 and CDR2: GTSNPN and SVGIG (reference sequence). CDR3 coding DNA: TGTGCCTCGAAATACAGGGCCATGAACACTGAAGCTTTCTTT. Protein product: CASKYRAMNTEAFF.

Comments on this clone: One end of the junction is discordant with germline, which a read error may explain. V and J are TRBV28 and TRBJ2-5, with 8 bases fitting TRBD2. This CDR3 has 15 amino acids. Germline assignment: CDR1 MDHEN and CDR2 SYDVKM. This CDR3 is CASSLWREAQKTQYF. In DNA, the CDR3 is TGTGCCAGCAGTTTATGGCGGGAGGCCCAAAAGACCCAGTACTTC.

In nucleotides, the CDR3 is TGCGCCAGCAGCTTGACTGCGGGAGGTGGAGAGCAGTACTTC. Its translation: CASSLTAGGGEQYF. V is TRBV5-1 and J is TRBJ2-7; 8 nucleotides line up with TRBD2. Germline V gene sequence: CDR1 SGHRS, CDR2 YFSETQ. V lost 1 base to trimming and J lost 7 bases; unmatched junction nucleotides: 7. The CDR3 is 14 residues long.

The V call is TRBV28, the J call TRBJ1-1; a possible D gene is TRBD1 (5 bases). This CDR3 is 22 amino acids long. Trimming removed 3 bases from V and 0 bases from J, with 32 bases in between. The V gene's germline CDR1 is MDHEN and CDR2 SYDVKM. For the CDR3, the DNA is TGTGCCAGCAGTTTTTACGCGGTGGTGGGGCAGACCCCTAACACCATGAACACTGAAGCTTTCTTT. This encodes CASSFYAVVGQTPNTMNTEAFF.

The chain carries TRBV7-3 and TRBJ1-1; maybe TRBD1 (6 bases). The CDR3 is 15 amino acids. Trimming left V 4 bases short and J 4 bases short, with 16 bases between. Germline CDR1 SGHTA, CDR2 FQGTGA. CDR3 sequence reads: CASSSPAGAGTEAFF. The CDR3 region has the DNA TGTGCCAGCAGCTCCCCGGCGGGGGCCGGCACTGAAGCTTTCTTT.

The chain joins TRBV7-5 to TRBJ2-1; TRBD2, the table's D call, was not compared with the DNA. TRBV7-5 has pseudogene status. The CDR3 length is 16 residues. For the CDR3, the DNA is TGTGCCAGAAGCTTAAGGGGCGGGGTCCCCTACAATGAGCAGTTCTTC. Translating it yields CARSLRGGVPYNEQFF.

This sequence joins TRBV5-1 and TRBJ1-6; D gene unclear. The CDR3 covers 15 residues. Trimming removed 6 bases at V and 5 bases at J, with 15 bases between. CDR1 and CDR2 from the germline V gene are SGHRS and YFSETQ. CDR3 DNA: TGCGCCAGCACCGGGGAAGCGGGGAATAATTCACCCCTCCACTTT. This sequence encodes CASTGEAGNNSPLHF.

This rearrangement joins TRBV5-4 to TRBJ1-6, with D possibly TRBD1 on 6 matching bases. Germline CDR1 is SGHNT and CDR2 is YYREEE (reference sequence). The CDR3 covers 17 residues. The V end lost 4 bases, the J end lost 3 bases, and 17 bases lay between the germline ends. CDR3 residues: CASSAQRGRGYNSPLHF. The CDR3 nucleotides are TGTGCCAGCAGCGCCCAAAGAGGCAGGGGCTATAATTCACCCCTCCACTTT.